This T cell receptor beta chain was retrieved from a study of cytomegalovirus exposure and HLA in healthy donors. Study findings and constraints: A later analysis linked a missense variant in DCLRE1C to the trimming of TCR beta V and J genes.

Worth noting for this clone: The antigen is unknown.

The PCR was carried out with 60 Vbeta primers and 13 Jbeta primers. Using immunoSEQ multiplex PCR, the repertoire was profiled, and TCRdb retains in-frame clones only, with some absent. This sample has over 120,000 clones; about 71% occur once, and the top ten carry approximately 2.3%. The CDR3 contains 12 residues. J was trimmed by 6 bases and V by 9 bases; bases with no gene match: 7. From germline, CDR1 is SGHRS and CDR2 YFSETQ. What was sequenced was PBMCs. The rearrangement links TRBV5-1 to TRBJ1-2, with 8 positions matching TRBD1. The sequence was obtained from a woman aged 55-70 years in good health and CMV-seropositive. CDR3: CAIQTGVDGYTF. The CDR3 nucleotides are TGCGCCATCCAGACAGGGGTGGATGGCTACACCTTC.